This T cell receptor (beta chain) was observed in a study of cytomegalovirus exposure and HLA in healthy donors. For the study at large: In terms of ancestry, the Caucasian-associated cluster contained about 81% of the roughly 400 genotyped donors.

Regarding this clone: Its target is unknown.

This PCR relied on a set of 60 Vbeta primers and 13 Jbeta primers. Assay: immunoSEQ multiplex PCR; the TCRdb copy retains only in-frame clones and omits some. The sample has under 150,000 clones, about 78% seen once. Study observations and caveats: Sequences of the TCR beta chain were said to predict the HLA-A and HLA-B alleles of most subjects accurately. Previous analysis showed most TCR beta V segments were productive about 87% or about 30% of the time.

Though nominally healthy at sampling, donors likely had unrecorded immune exposures. The CDR3 length is 19 residues. V shed 5 bases and J 1 base; nucleotides not matched to a gene: 11. Germline loops: CDR1 ENHRY, CDR2 SYGVKD. The genes are TRBV10-3 and TRBJ2-7; 16 nucleotides agree with TRBD2. This sequence originates from a human donor in good health. Sequenced: PBMCs. CDR3 sequence reads: CAISPGLAGGIRLSYEQYF. For the CDR3, the DNA is TGTGCCATCAGTCCGGGACTAGCGGGAGGGATAAGATTGTCCTACGAGCAGTACTTC.